Each of the 24 T cell receptor beta chains below was sequenced from the same sample in a study of shared clonotypes between healthy human individuals. TCRdb's copy holds only in-frame clones and misses some; the assay was immunoSEQ multiplex PCR. The repertoire consists of roughly 2.2 million clones, with approximately 95% occurring once and the leading ten covering 0.39%. Sequenced sample: naive CD4+ T cells from PBMCs. Subset: CD45RA+ positively selected. The receptors here all came from a man younger than 30 in good health. Some clones in this sample may be carry-over from other donors' samples.

The chain combines TRBV5-5 with TRBJ2-2, with unresolved D. Trimming removed 4 bases at V and 6 bases at J, with 7 bases between. CDR3 length: 12 amino acids. Germline values: CDR1 SGHKS, CDR2 YYEKEE (reference sequence). CDR3 residues: CASSRPPGELFF. In nucleotides, the CDR3 is TGTGCCAGCAGCCGACCACCCGGGGAGCTGTTTTTT.

The V and J genes are TRBV9 and TRBJ2-2; 8 nucleotides agree with TRBD1. CDR1 and CDR2 (germline): SGDLS, YYNGEE. This CDR3 is built from 18 residues. The J segment lost 4 bases and the V segment lost 2 bases, leaving 13 bases of the junction unmatched. The CDR3 DNA reads as TGTGCCAGCAGCGTTTTTTTGAGCGTGACAGGGGTCACCGGGGAGCTGTTTTTT. It encodes CASSVFLSVTGVTGELFF.

The J gene is TRBJ2-4, the V gene TRBV5-5; TRBD1 agrees at 9 bases. The V segment lost 7 bases and the J segment 1 base; nucleotides outside the gene matches: 0. Germline V lookup: CDR1 SGHKS, CDR2 YYEKEE (reference sequence). The CDR3 length is 13 residues. CDR3 sequence (DNA): TGTGCCAGCGGGACAGGGGCCAAAAACATTCAGTACTTC. Its protein is CASGTGAKNIQYF.

The V gene is TRBV4-2, the J gene TRBJ2-7; 8 nucleotides match TRBD2. J gave up 5 bases and V 0 bases, and 15 bases lay outside the gene matches. The CDR3 is 18 residues long. Germline CDR1 reads LGHNA; CDR2 reads YNFKEQ. The CDR3 sequence: CASSQENPTSGRIHEQYF. Written as DNA, the CDR3 is TGTGCCAGCAGCCAAGAGAACCCAACGAGCGGGAGAATCCACGAGCAGTACTTC.

This chain uses TRBV6-1 with TRBJ1-5; TRBD1 matches at 9 bases. V lost 6 bases and J lost 5; bases outside the gene matches: 8. Germline loops: CDR1 MNHNS, CDR2 SASEGT. The CDR3 covers 15 residues. CDR3 sequence: CASSLDRGVYQPQHF. Here the CDR3 DNA reads TGTGCCAGCAGCCTGGACAGGGGTGTCTATCAGCCCCAGCATTTT.

The V call is TRBV7-9, the J call TRBJ2-1; TRBD1 agrees at 7 bases. CDR1 and CDR2 (germline): SEHNR, FQNEAQ (reference sequence). V shed 4 bases, J shed 6 bases, and the junction held 9 bases outside the gene matches. The CDR3 consists of 15 residues. The CDR3 DNA reads TGTGCCAGCAGCTCCACACGCGACAGGGTCAATGAGCAGTTCTTC. Its protein is CASSSTRDRVNEQFF. The full variable domain, completed using reference TRBV7-9 and TRBJ2-1, is DTGVSQNPRHKITKRGQNVTFRCDPISEHNRLYWYRQTLGQGPEFLTYFQNEAQLEKSRLLSDRFSAERPKGSFSTLEIQRTEQGDSAMYLCASSSTRDRVNEQFFGPGTRLTVL.

The V call is TRBV6-1, the J call TRBJ2-1, with TRBD2 matching over 7 bases. The CDR3 length is 14 residues. Germline V lookup: CDR1 MNHNS, CDR2 SASEGT. Unmatched junction bases numbered 4, after V lost 3 bases and J lost 5 bases. The CDR3 nucleotides read TGTGCCAGCAGTGACTCTAGCGGCAACAATGAGCAGTTCTTC. It specifies CASSDSSGNNEQFF.

The chain is built from TRBV5-1 and TRBJ2-1; D might be TRBD2 (6 bases). Trimming left V 3 bases short and J 2 bases short, with 15 bases between. This CDR3 contains 16 residues. Per the germline V gene, CDR1 is SGHRS and CDR2 is YFSETQ. The CDR3 region has the DNA TGCGCCAGCAGCTCCCCCCCGGGACTTACCTACAATGAGCAGTTCTTC. Translating it yields CASSSPPGLTYNEQFF.

Concerning this clone: Relative to the germline gene, one junction end is altered; a read error may explain this. For the CDR3, the DNA is TGTGCCAGCAGCTATCGGTTCGCCTACGAGCAGTACTTT. This sequence encodes CASSYRFAYEQYF. The V gene is TRBV11-3, the J gene TRBJ2-7; no reliable D call. Germline V lookup: CDR1 SGHNT, CDR2 YENEEA. The CDR3 is 13 residues long. Together with reference TRBV11-3 and TRBJ2-7, the CDR3 gives the full variable domain: EAGVVQSPRYKIIEKKQPVAFWCNPISGHNTLYWYLQNLGQGPELLIRYENEEAVDDSQLPKDRFSAERLKGVDSTLKIQPAELGDSAVYLCASSYRFAYEQYFGPGTRLTVT.

In this sample, this clone turned up a few times. This chain uses TRBV15 with TRBJ1-5; D is unresolved. The CDR3 runs 14 residues. Trimming cost V 1 base and J 7 bases, with 11 bases left between them. Germline-derived CDR1 and CDR2 are LNHNV and YYDKDF (reference sequence). The CDR3 sequence is CATSRVGGVQPQHF. The CDR3 coding sequence is TGTGCCACCAGCAGAGTGGGCGGGGTACAGCCCCAGCATTTT.

V and J are TRBV28 and TRBJ2-7; D is perhaps TRBD2 (7 bases). Germline CDR1 reads MDHEN; CDR2 reads SYDVKM. Trimming took off 6 bases at V and 2 bases at J, with 14 bases between the two ends. The CDR3 runs to 14 residues. The CDR3 here is CASSGRGRTYEQYF. CDR3 sequence (DNA): TGTGCCAGCAGCGGGCGGGGGCGTACCTACGAGCAGTACTTC.

V is TRBV5-1 and J is TRBJ2-6; TRBD2 is a possible D gene (6 bases). Germline loops: CDR1 SGHRS, CDR2 YFSETQ. Trimming took 4 bases from V and 2 from J, leaving 16 bases between them. This CDR3 has 17 amino acids. This chain's CDR3 is CASSPKVGGTGANVLTF. The DNA for the CDR3 is TGCGCCAGCAGCCCAAAGGTGGGGGGTACTGGGGCCAACGTCCTGACTTTC.

This chain uses TRBV7-7 with TRBJ2-5; 7 bases are a match to TRBD1. V lost 5 bases to trimming and J lost 4 bases; unmatched junction nucleotides: 10. CDR3 length: 15 residues. Germline CDR1 SSHAT, CDR2 FNYEAQ (reference sequence). The CDR3 nucleotides are TGTGCCAGCAGCCCCAGGACAGGAGTTGTAGAGACCCAGTACTTC. Protein: CASSPRTGVVETQYF.

The chain has TRBV7-2 and TRBJ2-7; D is undetermined. The germline V gene has CDR1 SGHTA and CDR2 FQGNSA. The V gene lost 3 bases and the J gene lost 0 bases, with 6 bases spanning the gap. CDR3 length: 13 residues. The CDR3 DNA reads TGTGCCAGCAGCTTCGAATTCTCCTACGAGCAGTACTTC. Translation gives CASSFEFSYEQYF.

This clone came up once. The chain carries TRBV7-2 and TRBJ1-1; no firm D call. This CDR3 is built from 16 residues. Germline V gene lookup returns CDR1 SGHTA and CDR2 FQGNSA. The V end lost 6 bases, the J end lost 0 bases, and 17 bases lay between the germline ends. CDR3 in DNA: TGTGCCAGCAGGCCTCGTGGCGGTATCATGAACACTGAAGCTTTCTTT. Translating gives CASRPRGGIMNTEAFF.

This rearrangement joins TRBV2 to TRBJ2-1; tentative D call: TRBD2 (6 bases). This CDR3 has 15 amino acids. Trimming left V 7 bases short and J 2 bases short, with 15 bases between. CDR1 and CDR2 from the germline V gene are SNHLY and FYNNEI. The CDR3 here is CASTYLAPTYNEQFF. CDR3 sequence (DNA): TGTGCCAGCACCTACCTAGCGCCTACCTACAATGAGCAGTTCTTC.

The chain carries TRBV27 and TRBJ1-2; D is undetermined. V was shortened by 3 bases and J by 7 bases, with 12 bases between the two germline ends. The CDR3 runs to 13 residues. The germline V gene encodes CDR1 MNHEY and CDR2 SMNVEV (reference sequence). CDR3 sequence reads: CASSFLRFGGYTF. The CDR3 DNA is TGTGCCAGCAGTTTCCTACGGTTCGGTGGCTACACCTTC.

About this clone: The sample has other DNA sequences that encode this CDR3 too. V and J are TRBV5-1 and TRBJ2-3; possible D gene TRBD2, 5 bases. Trimming pared 4 bases from V and 4 bases from J, leaving 10 bases between. The length of the CDR3 is 13 residues. Germline CDR1 SGHRS, CDR2 YFSETQ. The chain's CDR3 is CASSLVGADTQYF. In DNA, the CDR3 is TGCGCCAGCAGCCTGGTGGGAGCAGATACGCAGTATTTT.

V usage is TRBV5-1 and J usage is TRBJ2-1; 10 bases map to TRBD2. The CDR3 contains 16 residues. V lost 0 bases to trimming and J lost 8 bases; unmatched junction nucleotides: 8. Germline CDR1 reads SGHRS; CDR2 reads YFSETQ. CDR3 coding DNA: TGCGCCAGCAGCTTGGGATCCAGCGGGAGGGCTTATGAGCAGTTCTTC. The encoded protein is CASSLGSSGRAYEQFF.

The chain joins TRBV5-1 to TRBJ1-6, with a weak D call TRBD1 (5 bases). Deletions cut 1 base from V and 4 bases from J, with 15 bases between. CDR1 and CDR2 from the germline V gene are SGHRS and YFSETQ. The CDR3 sequence is 17 residues long. CDR3 coding DNA: TGCGCCAGCAGCTTGAGGGGCGGTTGGACTTATAATTCACCCCTCCACTTT. Translating it yields CASSLRGGWTYNSPLHF.

The genes are TRBV18 and TRBJ2-3, with TRBD1 as a possible D gene (6 bases). Per the germline V gene, CDR1 is KGHSH and CDR2 is LQKENI. The CDR3 extends over 16 amino acids. The V end was cut by 1 base, the J end by 3 bases, with 14 bases between. CDR3 amino acids: CASSPQKTGGTDTQYF. The CDR3 coding sequence is TGTGCCAGCTCACCACAGAAGACAGGCGGGACAGATACGCAGTATTTT.

This chain uses TRBV5-1 with TRBJ1-3; 8 nucleotides align to TRBD1. Germline trimming cut 5 bases from V and 2 bases from J; bases unmatched to any gene: 6. Germline V gene data show CDR1 as SGHRS and CDR2 as YFSETQ. The CDR3 has 15 residues. CDR3 bases: TGCGCCAGCAGGAACCTACAGGGGGCTGGAAACACCATATATTTT. Encoded protein: CASRNLQGAGNTIYF.

Notes on this clone: Other DNA sequences of this sample code for an identical CDR3. The chain combines TRBV5-1 with TRBJ2-3; 12 nucleotides match TRBD2. CDR3 size: 16 residues. The germline gives CDR1 SGHRS, CDR2 YFSETQ. After removal of 4 bases from V and 6 bases from J, the junction contained 9 bases not matched to a gene. This CDR3 is CASSPGTSGSLDTQYF. CDR3 DNA sequence: TGCGCCAGCAGCCCTGGGACTAGCGGGTCTCTGGATACGCAGTATTTT.

This clone was detected only a few times. The chain links TRBV2 to TRBJ1-1, with 7 bases identical to TRBD1. Germline lookup yields CDR1 SNHLY and CDR2 FYNNEI. The CDR3 covers 13 residues. V shed 6 bases, J shed 1 base, and the junction held 2 bases outside the gene matches. The CDR3 reads CASSRTGNTEAFF. In DNA form, the CDR3 reads TGTGCCAGCAGCCGGACAGGGAACACTGAAGCTTTCTTT. The variable domain in full, completed from reference TRBV2 and TRBJ1-1, reads EPEVTQTPSHQVTQMGQEVILRCVPISNHLYFYWYRQILGQKVEFLVSFYNNEISEKSEIFDDQFSVERPDGSNFTLKIRSTKLEDSAMYFCASSRTGNTEAFFGQGTRLTVV.